This T cell receptor (beta chain) was sequenced for a study of T cell responses to AZD1222 COVID-19 vaccine. Study-wide results and caveats: Of spike-specific TCRs, nearly half reportedly target regions left unmutated in variants. Along spike, vaccine-associated CD4 TCRs were found throughout, with dominance at 160-218 and 743-854.

Repertoires were generated with immunoSEQ multiplex PCR, while TCRdb's copy carries only in-frame clones and drops some. The sample has roughly 200,000 clones, roughly 94% seen once. About this clone itself: What it binds is not known.

The CDR3 extends over 17 amino acids. Trimming cost V 5 bases and J 0 bases, with 17 bases left between them. The germline V gene encodes CDR1 SGHDN and CDR2 FVKESK. The TCR originated in an adult who received the MenACWY meningococcal vaccine as a control. The chain links TRBV14 to TRBJ2-1; tentative D call: TRBD1 (6 bases). Source: peripheral blood, taken 28 days after the second dose of the MenACWY control vaccine. The CDR3, as DNA: TGTGCCAGCAGCTCGCCCACTAAGGGGGACTCCTACAATGAGCAGTTCTTC. It translates to CASSSPTKGDSYNEQFF.